This passage covers 32 T cell receptor beta chains from one sample sequenced in a study of graft-versus-host responses after intestinal transplantation. Sequencing was performed with immunoSEQ multiplex PCR; in TCRdb, only in-frame clones are kept and a portion is missing. The top ten clones hold 5% to 7% of a sample with some 5,000 clones, 25% to 30% of them seen once. The starting material was alloreactive CD4+ T cells from a mixed lymphocyte reaction culture, obtained before transplantation. Stated subset: CFSE-low proliferating T cells sorted from approximately 6-day pre-transplant mixed lymphocyte reaction (GvH or HvG direction). The receptors here all came from a human patient who was an organ donor for intestinal transplantation.

This clone was seen more than once but under ten times. This clone may be a read error of a much larger clone one base away. The rearrangement uses TRBV4-3 and TRBJ1-5; no clear D gene. This CDR3 region has 14 residues. Per the germline V gene, CDR1 is LGHNA and CDR2 is YSLEER. Here the CDR3 reads CSSSQELVVQPQHF. CDR3 nucleotides: TGCTCCAGCAGCCAAGAGCTAGTAGTGCAGCCCCAGCATTTT.

Sample share makes this clone medium-sized (0.01 to 0.1%). The chain couples TRBV7-9 to TRBJ1-1, with D hard to call. The V and J ends lost 1 base and 4 bases respectively, with 1 base between them. Looked up from germline, CDR1 is SEHNR and CDR2 is FQNEAQ (reference sequence). CDR3 length: 11 residues. The CDR3 coding sequence is TGTGCCAGCAGCTTAGTCACTGAAGCTTTCTTT. Translation gives CASSLVTEAFF.

V gene TRBV5-4 combines with J gene TRBJ2-5, with 9 bases matching TRBD2. CDR1 and CDR2 from the germline V gene are SGHNT and YYREEE (reference sequence). The trim removed 5 bases at V and 1 base at J, leaving 3 bases unmatched. The CDR3 consists of 14 residues. The CDR3 loop reads CASRLAGVQETQYF. The CDR3 DNA follows: TGTGCCAGCAGATTAGCGGGGGTCCAAGAGACCCAGTACTTC.

This sequence joins TRBV7-2 and TRBJ1-5, with a weak D call TRBD1 (6 bases). CDR3 size: 14 residues. CDR1 and CDR2 from the germline V gene are SGHTA and FQGNSA. V was cut by 4 bases and J by 7 bases, with 14 bases left in between. CDR3 DNA: TGTGCCAGCAGCTCCCTAGGGGGGCGACAGCCCCAGCATTTT. Translating it yields CASSSLGGRQPQHF. Drawing the rest from reference TRBV7-2 and TRBJ1-5, the complete variable domain is GAGVSQSPSNKVTEKGKDVELRCDPISGHTALYWYRQSLGQGLEFLIYFQGNSAPDKSGLPSDRFSAERTGGSVSTLTIQRTQQEDSAVYLCASSSLGGRQPQHFGDGTRLSIL.

This clone was seen a few times. This CDR3 reads CASSYRGGYTF. For the CDR3, the DNA is TGTGCCAGCAGTTACAGGGGTGGCTACACCTTC. The chain is built from TRBV6-9 and TRBJ1-2; perhaps TRBD1 as D (6 bases). Germline V gene data show CDR1 as MNHGY and CDR2 as SVAAGI. The germline V and J ends were trimmed by 3 bases and 7 bases, with 6 bases remaining between them. The length of the CDR3 is 11 residues.

In its sample, this clone ranks as medium-sized. The chain combines TRBV2 with TRBJ1-1; the D is unclear. Trimming cost V 7 bases and J 11 bases, with 20 bases left between them. The CDR3 covers 13 residues. Germline CDR1 SNHLY, CDR2 FYNNEI. The DNA of the CDR3 is TGTGCCAGCATAAAAGACTTGGCGGTCCGGGCTTTCTTT. This codes for CASIKDLAVRAFF.

As concerns this clone: This specimen includes other DNA sequences encoding the same CDR3. J is TRBJ1-2 and V is TRBV5-1; 11 bases agree with TRBD1. CDR3 length: 13 amino acids. J gave up 8 bases and V 4 bases, and 4 bases lay outside the gene matches. The germline V gene has CDR1 SGHRS and CDR2 YFSETQ. The DNA for the CDR3 is TGCGCCAGCAGCCTCGGGACAGGGGGGGGCTACACCTTC. Translated: CASSLGTGGGYTF.

This clone has just a few counts. The chain recombines TRBV25-1 with TRBJ1-6; D remains unclear. V lost 7 bases, J lost 0 bases, and 13 bases lay in between. The CDR3 totals 16 residues. CDR1 is MGHDK, CDR2 SYGVNS, per germline. CDR3 DNA sequence: TGTGCCAGCAAGGGAAGTATAAGCTCCTATAATTCACCCCTCCACTTT. Translation: CASKGSISSYNSPLHF. Full variable domain (rest looked up from reference TRBV25-1 and TRBJ1-6): EADIYQTPRYLVIGTGKKITLECSQTMGHDKMYWYQQDPGMELHLIHYSYGVNSTEKGDLSSESTVSRIRTEHFPLTLESARPSHTSQYLCASKGSISSYNSPLHFGNGTRLTVT.

This clone showed up just a few times. The chain uses TRBV5-1 and TRBJ2-3; D remains unclear. CDR1 and CDR2 from the germline V gene are SGHRS and YFSETQ. This CDR3 is 15 amino acids long. V gave up 4 bases and J gave up 2 bases, with 14 bases separating them. The CDR3 nucleotides are TGCGCCAGCAGCCTACGCCGGGCGGCCACAGATACGCAGTATTTT. Its protein product is CASSLRRAATDTQYF. The full variable domain, rest sourced from reference TRBV5-1 and TRBJ2-3, is KAGVTQTPRYLIKTRGQQVTLSCSPISGHRSVSWYQQTPGQGLQFLFEYFSETQRNKGNFPGRFSGRQFSNSRSEMNVSTLELGDSALYLCASSLRRAATDTQYFGPGTRLTVL.

CDR3 sequence reads: CASSEQNYGYTF. The CDR3 region has the DNA TGTGCCAGCAGTGAACAAAACTATGGCTACACCTTC. The chain has TRBV6-9 and TRBJ1-2; D is unresolved. The CDR3 runs to 12 residues. Germline V gives CDR1 MNHGY, CDR2 SVAAGI. Trimming removed 5 bases from V and 2 bases from J, with 6 bases in between.

This clone counts as large (0.1 to 1%). This CDR3 is CASSKRLAGPYEQYF. The DNA for the CDR3 is TGTGCCTCCTCAAAAAGACTAGCGGGGCCCTACGAGCAGTACTTC. This chain links TRBV9 with TRBJ2-7, with TRBD2 matching 11 bases. This CDR3 has 15 residues. The junction had 11 bases not matched to a gene; V was cut back by 10 bases and J by 2 bases. Germline values: CDR1 SGDLS, CDR2 YYNGEE.

The sample holds a few counts of this clone. V gene TRBV4-1 combines with J gene TRBJ2-5; weak D call: TRBD2 (6 bases). Germline CDR1 reads MGHRA; CDR2 reads YSYEKL. CDR3 length: 17 residues. Trimming stripped 1 base from V and 2 bases from J, with 17 bases between. CDR3 sequence: CASSQGLGSEIQETQYF. The DNA for the CDR3 is TGCGCCAGCAGCCAAGGACTCGGGAGCGAAATACAAGAGACCCAGTACTTC.

The rearrangement links TRBV7-6 to TRBJ2-7; D is ambiguous. The CDR3 is 15 residues long. Trimming stripped 1 base from V and 2 bases from J, with 12 bases between. Looked up from germline, CDR1 is SGHVS and CDR2 is FNYEAQ. The CDR3 is CASSLVVDPAYEQYF. CDR3 coding DNA: TGTGCCAGCAGCTTAGTTGTGGACCCAGCCTACGAGCAGTACTTC.

The CDR3 nucleotides are TGCAGCGTTGACAGGGGGCGAGCGGGAGGTGGTGAGCAGTTCTTC. It specifies CSVDRGRAGGGEQFF. The chain recombines TRBV29-1 with TRBJ2-1, with a tentative D call TRBD2 (9 bases). Germline lookup yields CDR1 SQVTM and CDR2 ANQGSEA. The CDR3 runs 15 residues. With 3 bases removed from V and 9 bases from J, the gap between germline ends came to 21 bases.

In the case of this clone: Given a much more abundant clone one base away, this may be a read error. This specimen includes other DNA sequences encoding the same CDR3. Here the CDR3 DNA reads TGTGCCAGCAGTGCGACAGGTGCAGGAAACACCATATATTTT. This codes for CASSATGAGNTIYF. This chain uses TRBV6-1 with TRBJ1-3, with a possible D match to TRBD1 (6 bases). The CDR3 contains 14 residues. The germline V gene has CDR1 MNHNS and CDR2 SASEGT. V lost 4 bases and J lost 4, with 11 bases in between.

This clone was counted between two and nine times. The genes are TRBV6-1 and TRBJ1-1; D is unclear. V was pared by 5 bases and J by 1 base, with 11 bases between. CDR1 is MNHNS, CDR2 SASEGT, per germline. The CDR3 runs 14 residues. CDR3 DNA sequence: TGTGCCAGCAGTCCGAGGTGGGGGAACACTGAAGCTTTCTTT. Protein product: CASSPRWGNTEAFF.

This chain joins TRBV6-6 and TRBJ1-3, with TRBD1 matching over 7 bases. V lost 2 bases to trimming and J lost 7 bases; unmatched junction nucleotides: 2. The CDR3 length is 13 residues. Per the germline V gene, CDR1 is MNHNY and CDR2 is SVGAGI (reference sequence). The CDR3 DNA reads as TGTGCCAGCAGTTACCTACAGGGGAACACCATATATTTT. This translates into CASSYLQGNTIYF.

V and J are TRBV5-1 and TRBJ1-5, with 10 nucleotides matching TRBD1. This CDR3 has 13 amino acids. The junction had 1 base not matched to a gene; V was cut back by 4 bases and J by 6 bases. The V gene's germline CDR1 is SGHRS and CDR2 YFSETQ. The CDR3 here is CASSRDRGQPQHF. The CDR3 DNA follows: TGCGCCAGCAGCCGGGACAGGGGTCAGCCCCAGCATTTT. Based on the CDR3 plus reference TRBV5-1 and TRBJ1-5, the full variable domain is KAGVTQTPRYLIKTRGQQVTLSCSPISGHRSVSWYQQTPGQGLQFLFEYFSETQRNKGNFPGRFSGRQFSNSRSEMNVSTLELGDSALYLCASSRDRGQPQHFGDGTRLSIL.

This clone is medium-sized in the sample. The chain couples TRBV15 to TRBJ1-4; D remains ambiguous. There are 13 residues in the CDR3. Germline CDR1 is LNHNV and CDR2 is YYDKDF (reference sequence). The V end lost 0 bases, the J end lost 6 bases, and 5 bases lay between the germline ends. In nucleotides, the CDR3 is TGTGCCACCAGCAGAGATGTTGATGAAAAACTGTTTTTT. Translated, it gives CATSRDVDEKLFF.

In this sample, this clone is medium-sized (0.01 to 0.1%). The chain recombines TRBV19 with TRBJ1-1; 7 nucleotides agree with TRBD1. V shed 5 bases and J 6 bases; nucleotides not matched to a gene: 12. CDR1 is LNHDA and CDR2 is SQIVND in the germline V gene (reference sequence). The CDR3 runs to 15 residues. DNA of the CDR3: TGTGCCAGTAGTCCCCCGGACAGGATTAAGCCTGAAGCTTTCTTT. Its protein product is CASSPPDRIKPEAFF.

The chain combines TRBV5-1 with TRBJ1-5; 7 positions agree with TRBD1. Germline CDR1 SGHRS, CDR2 YFSETQ. With 1 base clipped from V and 7 bases from J, the junction kept 2 bases outside the gene matches. The CDR3 extends over 13 amino acids. The CDR3 region is CASSLTGAQPQHF. The DNA of the CDR3 is TGCGCCAGCAGCTTGACAGGGGCCCAGCCCCAGCATTTT.

The chain uses TRBV12-2 and TRBJ2-3; the table names TRBD2, a call not compared with the DNA. TRBV12-2 is a pseudogene segment. There are 17 residues in the CDR3. The CDR3 DNA is TGTGCAAGTCGCTTAGGACGACATAGCGGGAGCACAGATACGCAGTATTTT. Translated: CASRLGRHSGSTDTQYF.

This clone was seen a few times. The gene calls are TRBV5-6 and TRBJ2-5; TRBD1 matches 9 bases. Judging by the DNA end, TRBJ2-7 fits better; the J call may be wrong. The CDR3 has 17 residues. Germline assignment: CDR1 SGHDT and CDR2 YYEEEE. CDR3: CASSFRGTGRNSYEQYF. CDR3 sequence (DNA): TGTGCCAGCAGCTTTCGGGGGACAGGGAGGAACTCCTACGAGCAGTACTTC.

The chain links TRBV6-6 to TRBJ1-2, with TRBD1 matching 9 bases. The CDR3 runs 14 residues. Trimming took 5 bases from V and 10 from J; bases not matched to a gene: 11. The germline V gene has CDR1 MNHNY and CDR2 SVGAGI (reference sequence). The CDR3 nucleotides are TGTGCCAGCAGTCACCCAGGGACAGGGTCGGACTACACCTTC. The encoded protein is CASSHPGTGSDYTF.

This clone showed up just once. The CDR3 spells CASSWGGRKYF. The CDR3 nucleotides read TGTGCCAGCAGCTGGGGCGGGAGGAAGTACTTC. The rearrangement joins TRBV13 to TRBJ2-7, with 8 nucleotides matching TRBD2. This CDR3 region has 11 residues. V trimming: 4 bases; J trimming: 11 bases; junction bases outside the gene matches: 4. Germline loops: CDR1 PRHDT, CDR2 FYEKMQ (reference sequence).

The chain employs TRBV6-6 and TRBJ2-3; D unclear. Germline CDR1 MNHNY, CDR2 SVGAGI (reference sequence). The CDR3 runs 10 residues. The germline V and J ends were trimmed by 8 bases and 5 bases, with 5 bases remaining between them. Here the CDR3 reads CASGIDTQYF. In nucleotides, the CDR3 is TGTGCCAGCGGGATAGATACGCAGTATTTT.

In the case of this clone: Other DNA sequences in the sample encode the same CDR3. The rearrangement links TRBV11-3 to TRBJ2-5; D unclear. This CDR3 is built from 11 residues. V was cut by 2 bases and J by 4 bases, with 2 bases left in between. Germline V lookup: CDR1 SGHNT, CDR2 YENEEA. The CDR3, as DNA: TGTGCCAGCAGCTTAAGAGAGACCCAGTACTTC. It yields the protein CASSLRETQYF.

This clone was recorded only once. This chain joins TRBV2 and TRBJ2-2; D might be TRBD1 or TRBD2, each matching 5 bases. Germline lookup yields CDR1 SNHLY and CDR2 FYNNEI. The CDR3 has 13 residues. V was trimmed by 8 bases and J by 2 bases, leaving 9 bases between them. The CDR3 region is CASGTANTGELFF. In DNA, the CDR3 is TGTGCCAGCGGGACGGCCAACACCGGGGAGCTGTTTTTT.

The chain uses TRBV9 and TRBJ1-1; the D gene is possibly TRBD1 (6 bases). This CDR3 comprises 13 residues. V was pared by 0 bases and J by 3 bases, with 6 bases between. Germline V lookup: CDR1 SGDLS, CDR2 YYNGEE. The CDR3 coding sequence is TGTGCCAGCAGCGTAGACAGGGACACTGAAGCTTTCTTT. Protein: CASSVDRDTEAFF.

V usage is TRBV5-1 and J usage is TRBJ1-6; D call uncertain. V dropped 4 bases and J dropped 3 bases, with 11 bases sitting between them. Germline CDR1 is SGHRS and CDR2 is YFSETQ. There are 15 residues in the CDR3. The CDR3 DNA follows: TGCGCCAGCAGCCCTCAGGTACTCTATAATTCACCCCTCCACTTT. Translation gives CASSPQVLYNSPLHF. The entire variable domain, with the rest obtained from reference TRBV5-1 and TRBJ1-6, is as follows: KAGVTQTPRYLIKTRGQQVTLSCSPISGHRSVSWYQQTPGQGLQFLFEYFSETQRNKGNFPGRFSGRQFSNSRSEMNVSTLELGDSALYLCASSPQVLYNSPLHFGNGTRLTVT.

This clone was seen a handful of times. The genes are TRBV19 and TRBJ1-1; TRBD1 matches at 8 bases. Germline CDR1 and CDR2: LNHDA and SQIVND (reference sequence). V trimming: 3 bases; J trimming: 3 bases; junction bases outside the gene matches: 0. This CDR3 is 13 amino acids long. CDR3 region: CASSMDRDTEAFF. The DNA of the CDR3 is TGTGCCAGTAGTATGGACAGGGACACTGAAGCTTTCTTT.

The chain combines TRBV29-1 with TRBJ1-5; 9 bases align to TRBD1. Germline V CDR1 and CDR2: SQVTM, ANQGSEA. The CDR3 is made up of 16 amino acids. V was clipped by 2 bases and J by 4 bases; unmatched bases: 9. Here the CDR3 DNA reads TGCAGCGTTGAAATATCGACAGGGGGGGGAAATCAGCCCCAGCATTTT. It is translated as CSVEISTGGGNQPQHF. Together with reference TRBV29-1 and TRBJ1-5, the CDR3 gives the full variable domain: SAVISQKPSRDICQRGTSLTIQCQVDSQVTMMFWYRQQPGQSLTLIATANQGSEATYESGFVIDKFPISRPNLTFSTLTVSNMSPEDSSIYLCSVEISTGGGNQPQHFGDGTRLSIL.